This T cell receptor (beta chain) was obtained from a study of post-analysis software for immune sequencing data. Overall study context: Clinical courses comprised relapsing-remitting, secondary progressive and progressive-relapsing multiple sclerosis.

Built from TCR beta cDNA, the libraries had unique molecular identifiers in them. Roughly 0.5 million cDNA molecules were obtained from approximately 1 to 10 million T cells. From the PCR reads, TCRdb called clonotypes with MiXCR, one entry per CDR3 protein. The sample carries 400,000 to 500,000 distinct CDR3 sequences, approximately 42% recorded once. Whole-study results and caveats: Controls had lower frequencies than patients of about 5 TRBV segments, which included TRBV5-6, TRBV5-1 and TRBV20-1. The F measure placed samples prepared in the same batch into strongly shared clusters. Significantly decreased normalized Chao1 diversity was recorded for multiple sclerosis patients relative to controls.

In regard to this clonotype: The target antigen is unknown.

Germline lookup yields CDR1 LGHDT and CDR2 YNNKEL (reference sequence). CDR3 length: 15 residues. V trimming: 1 base; J trimming: 6 bases; junction bases outside the gene matches: 6. The sequenced material came from blood. The chain recombines TRBV3-1 with TRBJ2-1; 7 bases are a match to TRBD1. This receptor was identified in a girl aged 2-9 years with multiple sclerosis. The CDR3, as DNA: TGTGCCAGCAGCCAAGGAGACAGGGTAGGCAATGAGCAGTTCTTC. Its translation: CASSQGDRVGNEQFF.